This paragraph reports one TCR beta chain. Its antigen remains unidentified. No qualities accompany the bases; no much larger clone lies one base away. This sample is drawn from a study of response to subunit inactivated influenza vaccine (dated by TCRdb to 2017 to 2018). Describing the broader study: The study used deep quantitative T cell receptor repertoire profiling to track responses to a trivalent subunit inactivated influenza vaccine.

In the germline V gene, CDR1 corresponds to SNHLY and CDR2 to FYNNEI. The CDR3 contains 14 residues, cysteine and phenylalanine counted. The only DNA kept is the CDR3, 42 bases in frame from the first base. V is pared back by 6 bases and J by 4 bases, with 16 bases lying between the germline termini. Broader findings and caveats from the paper: According to the authors, only a limited number of new T cells may be recruited by each seasonal influenza vaccination.

The receptor library was made with RT-PCR. Sequenced on an Illumina HiSeq 2500. TCRdb handled the public reads itself, with Q25 trimming in fastp and clone calling in MiXCR, and kept productive beta chains. CDR3 protein sequences are deduplicated, and each keeps its most common genes and DNA. The sample contains 650,000 to 850,000 distinct CDR3 sequences, about 14% of them found a single time. The ten largest clones represent around 6.5% of the sample. The TCR sequence derives from a man aged 50-59 years who received an inactivated influenza vaccine. Donor details come from another sample of the same person, matched by shared clones. Source: PBMCs from blood, taken 14 to 15 days before vaccination. The chain employs TRBV2 and TRBJ2-7, with the identity of the D gene unclear. The sequence in DNA is TGTGCCAGCAGCCCTGAAGTGGGTTATTACGAGCAGTACTTC. Its translation reads: CASSPEVGYYEQYF.